Listed here are 8 T cell receptor beta chains from one sample, sequenced in a study of shared clonotypes between healthy human individuals. Measured with immunoSEQ multiplex PCR; TCRdb has only the in-frame clones, and not every one. Found here are around 1.6 million clones, 98% of them singletons; the top ten hold about 0.45%. The sample was naive CD4+ T cells sorted from blood. Stated subset: CD45RA+ positively selected. Receptor source: a man aged 30 to 45 in good health.

The V gene is TRBV11-3, the J gene TRBJ2-1; D not resolved. V was cut by 5 bases and J by 3 bases, with 8 bases left in between. Per germline, CDR1 SGHNT and CDR2 YENEEA. The CDR3 spans 13 residues. The CDR3 loop reads CASSPAFYNEQFF. The CDR3 DNA follows: TGTGCCAGCAGCCCGGCATTCTACAATGAGCAGTTCTTC.

The chain links TRBV5-1 to TRBJ1-3; D is uncertain. Germline CDR1 and CDR2: SGHRS and YFSETQ. This CDR3 has 14 residues. Between the trimmed V and J ends, which lost 7 bases and 0 bases, there was a span of 11 bases. In nucleotides, the CDR3 is TGCGCCAGCTGCCCCGGGAGCTCTGGAAACACCATATATTTT. This encodes CASCPGSSGNTIYF. The full variable domain, with the rest looked up from reference TRBV5-1 and TRBJ1-3, is KAGVTQTPRYLIKTRGQQVTLSCSPISGHRSVSWYQQTPGQGLQFLFEYFSETQRNKGNFPGRFSGRQFSNSRSEMNVSTLELGDSALYLCASCPGSSGNTIYFGEGSWLTVV.

The J gene is TRBJ2-5, the V gene TRBV9, with 9 nucleotides matching TRBD1. V shed 0 bases and J 4 bases; nucleotides not matched to a gene: 4. Germline CDR1 SGDLS, CDR2 YYNGEE. This CDR3 is 15 amino acids long. The CDR3 DNA sequence: TGTGCCAGCAGCGTAGCCGGACAGGGGATAGAGACCCAGTACTTC. It codes for CASSVAGQGIETQYF.

Comments on this clone: Additional DNA sequences in this sample encode the identical CDR3. The CDR3 nucleotides read TGTGCCTGGAGTGCCGGCTACGAGCAGTACTTC. This sequence encodes CAWSAGYEQYF. The chain combines TRBV30 with TRBJ2-7; no clear D. The CDR3 length is 11 residues. Germline loops: CDR1 GTSNPN, CDR2 SVGIG (reference sequence). The V end was cut by 1 base, the J end by 3 bases, with 4 bases between.

This clone was found once. The chain carries TRBV30 and TRBJ1-1, with unresolved D. The CDR3 length is 13 residues. Trimming removed 2 bases at V and 4 bases at J, with 11 bases between. Per the germline V gene, CDR1 is GTSNPN and CDR2 is SVGIG (reference sequence). The CDR3 loop is CAWSISSGTEAFF. The CDR3 coding sequence is TGTGCCTGGAGTATAAGTTCTGGCACTGAAGCTTTCTTT.

V is TRBV7-9 and J is TRBJ1-1, with 7 bases aligning to TRBD1. V was pared by 2 bases and J by 9 bases, with 9 bases of the junction left unmatched. CDR3 length: 14 amino acids. Germline V gene lookup returns CDR1 SEHNR and CDR2 FQNEAQ (reference sequence). The CDR3 spells CASSLTPRQGKAFF. CDR3 in DNA: TGTGCCAGCAGCTTAACCCCCAGACAGGGAAAAGCTTTCTTT.

The chain links TRBV5-1 to TRBJ2-1; D is undetermined. Trimming removed 3 bases at V and 3 bases at J, with 16 bases between. This CDR3 spans 16 amino acids. Germline CDR1 reads SGHRS; CDR2 reads YFSETQ. As DNA, the CDR3 is TGCGCCAGCAGCTCCGGTGGCCTGGGGATCTACAATGAGCAGTTCTTC. It encodes CASSSGGLGIYNEQFF.

The chain is built from TRBV28 and TRBJ2-1, with TRBD1 matching over 11 bases. The V segment lost 5 bases and the J segment 10 bases; nucleotides outside the gene matches: 13. Per the germline V gene, CDR1 is MDHEN and CDR2 is SYDVKM. This CDR3 is built from 16 residues. The CDR3, as DNA: TGTGCCAGCAGTACCCAGTGGGACAGGGGGTATCTGGAGCAGTTCTTC. Translated: CASSTQWDRGYLEQFF. The whole variable domain, remainder taken from reference TRBV28 and TRBJ2-1, is DVKVTQSSRYLVKRTGEKVFLECVQDMDHENMFWYRQDPGLGLRLIYFSYDVKMKEKGDIPEGYSVSREKKERFSLILESASTNQTSMYLCASSTQWDRGYLEQFFGPGTRLTVL.